The following is a T cell receptor beta chain sequence with its context. Its antigen is unknown. Germline CDR1 is SEHNR and CDR2 is FQNEAQ (reference sequence). CDR3 length equals 12 residues. J was trimmed by 10 bases and V by 6 bases; bases with no gene match: 6. The data were obtained in a study of T-cell memory formation after mild COVID-19. Notes on the study in general: Detection of some responders pre-infection suggested pre-existing cross-reactive memory T cells participated.

TCRdb itself ran the 5' RACE reads through MiXCR, one entry per CDR3 protein. The table lists 470,000 or so distinct CDR3 sequences, approximately 18% of them singletons. The chain has TRBV7-9 and TRBJ2-1, with TRBD2 matching 7 bases. Sequenced input: PBMCs or a T cell subset sorted from them (not recorded which). The source is an adult woman who had mild COVID-19 (a few samples of this study predate the infection). Cell type and time point are not known. CDR3 in DNA: TGTGCCAGCAGGGGAGGGAGCCGCGAGCAGTTCTTC. This sequence encodes CASRGGSREQFF.